The sequence of this T cell receptor beta chain was determined in a study of OX40 agonist ivuxolimab in advanced cancers. CDR1 is LGHNA and CDR2 is YNFKEQ in the germline V gene. The CDR3 has 12 residues. The germline V and J ends were trimmed by 4 bases and 6 bases, with 4 bases remaining between them. With respect to this clone: Its antigen is currently unknown.

If patients had autoimmune disease history or systemic immunosuppression, they were excluded. Data came from immunoSEQ multiplex PCR; TCRdb stores just in-frame clones and leaves some out. This sample has more than 60,000 clones, with roughly 80% found just once. General study findings and limits: The CD4+ and CD8+ T cells in the blood had expanded clonally by week 6 at 0.1 to 3.0 mg/kg. Relative to CD4+ cells, CD8+ T cells on average had more expanded clones.

This specimen consisted of CD4+ or CD8+ T cells sorted from blood, obtained in a trial of the OX40 agonist ivuxolimab. V gene TRBV4-2 combines with J gene TRBJ1-6; D ambiguous. This clonotype was obtained from an adult with an advanced solid tumor such as melanoma, head and neck, liver or kidney cancer. CDR3 amino acids: CASSRSNSPLHF. Written as DNA, the CDR3 is TGTGCCAGCAGCCGAAGTAATTCACCCCTCCACTTT.